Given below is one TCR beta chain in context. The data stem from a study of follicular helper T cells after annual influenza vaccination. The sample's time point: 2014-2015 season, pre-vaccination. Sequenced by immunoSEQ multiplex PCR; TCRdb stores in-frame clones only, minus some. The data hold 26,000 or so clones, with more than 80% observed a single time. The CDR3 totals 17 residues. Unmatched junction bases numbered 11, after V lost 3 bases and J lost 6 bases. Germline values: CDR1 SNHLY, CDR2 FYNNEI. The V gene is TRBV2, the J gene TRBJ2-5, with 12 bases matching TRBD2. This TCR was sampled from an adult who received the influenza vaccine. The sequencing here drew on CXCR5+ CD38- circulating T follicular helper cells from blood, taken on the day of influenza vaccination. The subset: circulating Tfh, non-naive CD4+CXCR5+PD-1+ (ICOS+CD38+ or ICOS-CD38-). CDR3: CASSDFSSGGAKKTQYF. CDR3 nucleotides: TGTGCCAGCAGTGACTTTTCTAGCGGGGGGGCCAAAAAGACCCAGTACTTC.